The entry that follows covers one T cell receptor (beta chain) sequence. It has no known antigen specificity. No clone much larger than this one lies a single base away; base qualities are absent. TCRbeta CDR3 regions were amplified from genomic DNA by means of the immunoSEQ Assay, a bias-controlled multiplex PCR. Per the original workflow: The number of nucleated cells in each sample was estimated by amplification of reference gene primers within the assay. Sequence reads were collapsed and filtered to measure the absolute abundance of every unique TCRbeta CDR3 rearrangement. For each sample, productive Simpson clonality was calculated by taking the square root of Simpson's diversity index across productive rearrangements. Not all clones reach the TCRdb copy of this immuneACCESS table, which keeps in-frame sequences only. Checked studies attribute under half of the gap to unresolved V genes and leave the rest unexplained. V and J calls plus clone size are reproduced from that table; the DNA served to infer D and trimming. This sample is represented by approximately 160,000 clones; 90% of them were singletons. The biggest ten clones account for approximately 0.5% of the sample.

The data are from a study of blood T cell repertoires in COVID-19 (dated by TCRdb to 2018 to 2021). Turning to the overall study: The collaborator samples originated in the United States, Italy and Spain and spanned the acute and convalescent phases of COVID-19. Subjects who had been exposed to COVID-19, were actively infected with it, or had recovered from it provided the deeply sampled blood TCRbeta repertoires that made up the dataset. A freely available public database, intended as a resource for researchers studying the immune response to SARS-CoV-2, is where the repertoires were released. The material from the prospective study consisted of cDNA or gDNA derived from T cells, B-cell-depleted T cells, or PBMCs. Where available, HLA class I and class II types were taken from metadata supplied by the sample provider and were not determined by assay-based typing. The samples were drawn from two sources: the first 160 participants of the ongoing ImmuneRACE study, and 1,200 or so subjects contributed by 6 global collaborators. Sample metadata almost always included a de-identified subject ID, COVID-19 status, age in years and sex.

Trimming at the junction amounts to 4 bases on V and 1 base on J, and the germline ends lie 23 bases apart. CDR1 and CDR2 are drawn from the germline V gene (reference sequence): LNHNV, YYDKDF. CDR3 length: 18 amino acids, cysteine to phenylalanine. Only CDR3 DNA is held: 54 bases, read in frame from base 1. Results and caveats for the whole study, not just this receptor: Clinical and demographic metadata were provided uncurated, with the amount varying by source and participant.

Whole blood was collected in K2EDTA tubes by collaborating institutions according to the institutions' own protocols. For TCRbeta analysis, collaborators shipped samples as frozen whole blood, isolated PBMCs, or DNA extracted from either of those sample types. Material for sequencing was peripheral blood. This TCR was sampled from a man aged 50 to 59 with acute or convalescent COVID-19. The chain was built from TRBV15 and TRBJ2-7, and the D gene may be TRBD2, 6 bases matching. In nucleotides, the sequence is TGTGCCACCAGCACGGGAGCCCCCCAGGGAGGAATTTCCTACGAGCAGTACTTC. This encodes CATSTGAPQGGISYEQYF.